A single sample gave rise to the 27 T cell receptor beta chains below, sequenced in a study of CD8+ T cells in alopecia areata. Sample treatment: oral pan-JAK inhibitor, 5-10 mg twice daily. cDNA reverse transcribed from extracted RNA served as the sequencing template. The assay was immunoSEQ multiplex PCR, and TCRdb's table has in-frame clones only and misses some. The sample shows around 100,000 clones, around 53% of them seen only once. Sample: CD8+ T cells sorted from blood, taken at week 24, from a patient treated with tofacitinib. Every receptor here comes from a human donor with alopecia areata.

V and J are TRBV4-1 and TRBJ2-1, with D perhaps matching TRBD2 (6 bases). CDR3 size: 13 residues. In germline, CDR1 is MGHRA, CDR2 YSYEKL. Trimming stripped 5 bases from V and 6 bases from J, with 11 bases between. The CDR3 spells CASSGGFGNEQFF. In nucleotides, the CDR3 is TGCGCCAGCAGCGGGGGGTTTGGCAATGAGCAGTTCTTC.

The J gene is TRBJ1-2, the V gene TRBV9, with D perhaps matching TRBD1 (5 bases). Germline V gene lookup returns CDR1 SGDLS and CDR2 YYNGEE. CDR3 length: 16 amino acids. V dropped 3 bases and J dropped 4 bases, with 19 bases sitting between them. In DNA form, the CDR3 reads TGTGCCAGCAGCGGAGGAGGGCAGGGCCTTTTCTATGGCTACACCTTC. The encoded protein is CASSGGGQGLFYGYTF.

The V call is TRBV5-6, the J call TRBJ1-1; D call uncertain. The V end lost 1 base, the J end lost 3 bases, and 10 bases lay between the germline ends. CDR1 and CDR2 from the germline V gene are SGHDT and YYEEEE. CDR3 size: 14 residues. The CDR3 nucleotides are TGTGCCAGCAGCTTGCTGGAAGAGGACACTGAAGCTTTCTTT. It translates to CASSLLEEDTEAFF.

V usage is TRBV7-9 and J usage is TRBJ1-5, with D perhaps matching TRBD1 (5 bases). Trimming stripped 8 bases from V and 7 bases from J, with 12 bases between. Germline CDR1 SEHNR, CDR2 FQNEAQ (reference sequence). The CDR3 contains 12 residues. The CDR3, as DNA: TGTGCCAGCTCGGGGGGGGACCAGCCCCAGCATTTT. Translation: CASSGGDQPQHF.

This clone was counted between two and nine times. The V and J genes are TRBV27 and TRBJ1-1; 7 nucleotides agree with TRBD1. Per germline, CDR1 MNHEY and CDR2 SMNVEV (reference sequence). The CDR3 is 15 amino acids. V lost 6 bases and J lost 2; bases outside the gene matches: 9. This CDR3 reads CASRSRTGSNTEAFF. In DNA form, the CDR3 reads TGTGCCAGCAGATCCCGGACAGGATCCAACACTGAAGCTTTCTTT.

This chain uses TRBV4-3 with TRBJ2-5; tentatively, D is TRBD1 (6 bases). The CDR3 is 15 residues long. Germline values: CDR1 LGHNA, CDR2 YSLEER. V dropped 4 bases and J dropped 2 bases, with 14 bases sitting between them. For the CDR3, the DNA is TGCGCCAGCAGCCGCGTCTGGACAGCACAAGAGACCCAGTACTTC. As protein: CASSRVWTAQETQYF.

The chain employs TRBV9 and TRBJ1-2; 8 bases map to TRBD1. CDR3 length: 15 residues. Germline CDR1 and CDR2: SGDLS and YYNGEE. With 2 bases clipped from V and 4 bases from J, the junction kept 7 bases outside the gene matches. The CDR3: CASSVGTGNGYGYTF. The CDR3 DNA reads TGTGCCAGCAGCGTGGGGACAGGCAATGGCTATGGCTACACCTTC.

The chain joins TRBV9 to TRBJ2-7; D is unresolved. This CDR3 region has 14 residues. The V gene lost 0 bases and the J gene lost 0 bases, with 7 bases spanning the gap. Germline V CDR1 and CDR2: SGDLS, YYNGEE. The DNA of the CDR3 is TGTGCCAGCAGCGTAGAGGCAGACTCCTACGAGCAGTACTTC. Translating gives CASSVEADSYEQYF.

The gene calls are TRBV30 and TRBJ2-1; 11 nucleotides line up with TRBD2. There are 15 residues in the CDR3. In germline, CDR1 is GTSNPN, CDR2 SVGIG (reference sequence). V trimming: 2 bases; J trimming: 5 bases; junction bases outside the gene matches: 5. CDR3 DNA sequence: TGTGCCTGGAGTCAAACTAGCGGGGGAGACAATGAGCAGTTCTTC. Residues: CAWSQTSGGDNEQFF. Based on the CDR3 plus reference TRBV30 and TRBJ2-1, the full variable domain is SQTIHQWPATLVQPVGSPLSLECTVEGTSNPNLYWYRQAAGRGLQLLFYSVGIGQISSEVPQNLSASRPQDRQFILSSKKLLLSDSGFYLCAWSQTSGGDNEQFFGPGTRLTVL.

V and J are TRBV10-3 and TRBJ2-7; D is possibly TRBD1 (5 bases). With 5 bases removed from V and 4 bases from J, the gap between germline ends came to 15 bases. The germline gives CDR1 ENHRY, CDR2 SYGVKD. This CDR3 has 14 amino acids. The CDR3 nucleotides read TGTGCCATCAGTCAGGGTGGTGTTAAATACGAGCAGTACTTC. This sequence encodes CAISQGGVKYEQYF.

The CDR3 spells CASSLTIPGQGGYGYTF. The CDR3 DNA reads as TGTGCCAGCAGCTTAACTATACCGGGACAGGGAGGCTATGGCTACACCTTC. The chain recombines TRBV7-3 with TRBJ1-2, with 9 bases identical to TRBD1. Germline V gene data show CDR1 as SGHTA and CDR2 as FQGTGA. This CDR3 comprises 17 residues. The ends lost 0 bases at V and 4 bases at J; junction bases unmatched: 9.

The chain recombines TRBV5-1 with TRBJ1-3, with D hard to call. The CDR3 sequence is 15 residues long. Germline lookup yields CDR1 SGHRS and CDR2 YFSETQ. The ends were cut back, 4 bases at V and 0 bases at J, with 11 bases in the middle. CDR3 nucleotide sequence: TGCGCCAGCAGCCGTGGTCGGGGCTCTGGAAACACCATATATTTT. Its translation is CASSRGRGSGNTIYF.

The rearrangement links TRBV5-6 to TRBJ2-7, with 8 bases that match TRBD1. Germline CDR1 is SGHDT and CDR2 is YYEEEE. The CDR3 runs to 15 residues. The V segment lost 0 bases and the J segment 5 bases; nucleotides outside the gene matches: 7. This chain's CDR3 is CASSLEPGGIDEQYF. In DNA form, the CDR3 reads TGTGCCAGCAGCTTGGAACCAGGGGGCATCGACGAGCAGTACTTC.

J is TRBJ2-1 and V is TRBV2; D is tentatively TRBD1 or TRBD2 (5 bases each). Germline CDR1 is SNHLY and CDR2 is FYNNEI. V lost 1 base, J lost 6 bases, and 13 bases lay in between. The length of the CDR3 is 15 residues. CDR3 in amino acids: CASSEGGGAGNEQFF. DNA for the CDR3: TGTGCCAGCAGTGAAGGTGGGGGAGCTGGCAATGAGCAGTTCTTC.

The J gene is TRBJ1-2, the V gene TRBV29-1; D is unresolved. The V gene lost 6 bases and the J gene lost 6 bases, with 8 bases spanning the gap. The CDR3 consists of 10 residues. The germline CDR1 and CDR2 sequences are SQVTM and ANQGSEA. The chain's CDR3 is CSVMDDGYTF. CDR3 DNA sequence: TGCAGCGTCATGGACGATGGCTACACCTTC.

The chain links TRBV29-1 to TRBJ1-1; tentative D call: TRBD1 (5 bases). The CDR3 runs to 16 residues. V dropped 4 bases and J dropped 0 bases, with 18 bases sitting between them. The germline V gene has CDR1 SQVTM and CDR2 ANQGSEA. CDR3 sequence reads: CSVGPDLTEMNTEAFF. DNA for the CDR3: TGCAGCGTTGGACCCGACTTGACAGAAATGAACACTGAAGCTTTCTTT.

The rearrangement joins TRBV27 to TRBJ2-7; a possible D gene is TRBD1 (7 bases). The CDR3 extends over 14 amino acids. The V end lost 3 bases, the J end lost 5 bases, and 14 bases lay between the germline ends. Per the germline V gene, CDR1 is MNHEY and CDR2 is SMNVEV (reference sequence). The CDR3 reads CASSFLQGRNEQYF. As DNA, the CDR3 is TGTGCCAGCAGTTTTTTACAGGGGAGGAACGAGCAGTACTTC.

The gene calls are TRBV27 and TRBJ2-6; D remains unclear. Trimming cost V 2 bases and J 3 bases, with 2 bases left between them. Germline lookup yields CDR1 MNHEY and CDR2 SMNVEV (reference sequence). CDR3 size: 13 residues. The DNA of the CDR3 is TGTGCCAGCAGTTTAGTTGGGGCCAACGTCCTGACTTTC. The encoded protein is CASSLVGANVLTF.

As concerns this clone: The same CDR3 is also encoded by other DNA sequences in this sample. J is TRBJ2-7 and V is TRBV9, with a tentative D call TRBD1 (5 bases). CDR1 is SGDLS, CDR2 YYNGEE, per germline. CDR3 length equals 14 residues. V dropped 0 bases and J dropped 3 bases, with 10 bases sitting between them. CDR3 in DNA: TGTGCCAGCAGCGTAGGAGACAGTAACTACGAGCAGTACTTC. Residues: CASSVGDSNYEQYF.

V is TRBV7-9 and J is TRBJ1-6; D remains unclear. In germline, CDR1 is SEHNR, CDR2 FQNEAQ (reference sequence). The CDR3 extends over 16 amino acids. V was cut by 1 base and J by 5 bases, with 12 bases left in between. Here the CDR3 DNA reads TGTGCCAGCAGCTTAGGGTTGAACCTCCATAATTCACCCCTCCACTTT. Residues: CASSLGLNLHNSPLHF.

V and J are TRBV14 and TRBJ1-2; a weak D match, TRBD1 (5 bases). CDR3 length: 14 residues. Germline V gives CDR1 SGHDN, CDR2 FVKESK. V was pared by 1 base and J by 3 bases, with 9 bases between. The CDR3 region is CASSQGGEDYGYTF. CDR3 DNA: TGTGCCAGCAGCCAAGGGGGGGAGGACTATGGCTACACCTTC.

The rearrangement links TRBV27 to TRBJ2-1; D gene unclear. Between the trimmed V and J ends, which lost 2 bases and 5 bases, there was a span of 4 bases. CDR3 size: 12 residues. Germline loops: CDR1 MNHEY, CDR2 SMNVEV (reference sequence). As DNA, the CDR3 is TGTGCCAGCAGTTTACGAGACAATGAGCAGTTCTTC. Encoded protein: CASSLRDNEQFF.

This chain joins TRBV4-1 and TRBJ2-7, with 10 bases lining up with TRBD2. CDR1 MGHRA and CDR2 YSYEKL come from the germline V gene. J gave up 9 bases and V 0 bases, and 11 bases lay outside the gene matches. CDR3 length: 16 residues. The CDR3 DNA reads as TGCGCCAGCAGCCAAGATCCCGCTAGCGGGGGTTATTGGCAGTACTTC. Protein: CASSQDPASGGYWQYF.

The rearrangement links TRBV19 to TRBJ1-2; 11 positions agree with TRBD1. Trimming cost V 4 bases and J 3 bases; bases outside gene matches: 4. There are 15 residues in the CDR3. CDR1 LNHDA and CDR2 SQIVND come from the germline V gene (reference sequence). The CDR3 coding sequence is TGTGCCAGTAGTAACCGGACAGGGGGCGACTATGGCTACACCTTC. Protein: CASSNRTGGDYGYTF. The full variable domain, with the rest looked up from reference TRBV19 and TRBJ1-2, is DGGITQSPKYLFRKEGQNVTLSCEQNLNHDAMYWYRQDPGQGLRLIYYSQIVNDFQKGDIAEGYSVSREKKESFPLTVTSAQKNPTAFYLCASSNRTGGDYGYTFGSGTRLTVV.

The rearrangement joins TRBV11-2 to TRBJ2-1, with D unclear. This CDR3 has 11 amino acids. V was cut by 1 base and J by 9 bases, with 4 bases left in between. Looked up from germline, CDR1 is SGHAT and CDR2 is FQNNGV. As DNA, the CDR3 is TGTGCCAGCAGCTTAGGGGGTGAGCAGTTCTTC. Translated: CASSLGGEQFF. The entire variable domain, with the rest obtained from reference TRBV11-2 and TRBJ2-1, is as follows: EAGVAQSPRYKIIEKRQSVAFWCNPISGHATLYWYQQILGQGPKLLIQFQNNGVVDDSQLPKDRFSAERLKGVDSTLKIQPAKLEDSAVYLCASSLGGEQFFGPGTRLTVL.

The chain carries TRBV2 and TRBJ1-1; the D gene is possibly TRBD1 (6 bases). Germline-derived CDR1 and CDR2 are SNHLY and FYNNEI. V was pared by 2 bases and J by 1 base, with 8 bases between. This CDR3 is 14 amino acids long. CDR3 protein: CASSERTANTEAFF. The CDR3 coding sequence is TGTGCCAGCAGTGAAAGGACAGCGAACACTGAAGCTTTCTTT. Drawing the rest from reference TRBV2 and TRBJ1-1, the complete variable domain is EPEVTQTPSHQVTQMGQEVILRCVPISNHLYFYWYRQILGQKVEFLVSFYNNEISEKSEIFDDQFSVERPDGSNFTLKIRSTKLEDSAMYFCASSERTANTEAFFGQGTRLTVV.

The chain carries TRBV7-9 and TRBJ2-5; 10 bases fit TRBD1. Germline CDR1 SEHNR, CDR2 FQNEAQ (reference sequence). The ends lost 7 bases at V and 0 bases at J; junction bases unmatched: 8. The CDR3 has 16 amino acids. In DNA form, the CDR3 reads TGTGCCAGCACTGGCGGGGACAGGGGCGACCAAGAGACCCAGTACTTC. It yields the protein CASTGGDRGDQETQYF.